The clone carrying this T cell receptor beta chain was counted only a few times. This entry comes from a study of metastatic and nonmetastatic thyroid tumors. This CDR3 comprises 14 residues. V was trimmed by 2 bases and J by 4 bases, leaving 11 bases between them. Germline V gene sequence: CDR1 ENHRY, CDR2 SYGVKD. Per the original data handling: Researchers built a distant-metastasis classifier for papillary thyroid cancer that drew on CDR3 differences across clinicopathological groups. Through MiXCR, TCRdb re-clonotyped the PCR reads. Here the V and J calls rest on TCRdb's processing, not on the authors' analysis. This table holds fewer than 25,000 clones, about a quarter found once. Each patient went into thyroid surgery without having received any treatment.

The chain links TRBV10-3 to TRBJ1-2; TRBD1 might be the D (5 bases). The sequence came from a male donor with papillary thyroid cancer or a benign thyroid nodule (not recorded which). Some clones in this sample may be carry-over from other donors' samples. The sample consisted of blood. This CDR3 is CAISEPGGSYGYTF. The CDR3 bases are TGTGCCATCAGTGAGCCGGGGGGTAGCTATGGCTACACCTTC.